The T cell receptor (beta chain) under discussion was sequenced for a study of regulatory T cells in long-lasting Graves disease. Study findings and constraints: Relative to new patients (around 1,000), persistent patients exhibited greater sharing of public clonotypes (more than 2,500).

This clonotype was picked up many times. Antigen specificity is unknown. Time point indicated: newly diagnosed GD, antithyroid drugs for less than 3 months. RNA from PBMCs was the source of the TCR library. It was American Thyroid Association guidelines that determined Graves' disease diagnosis. An endocrinology department in Xi'an, China, recruited the patients. A volume of roughly 9.9 milliliters of peripheral blood was collected in EDTA tubes. Arm-PCR of CDR3 regions with iRepertoire HTBI primers generated TCR beta libraries. Via MiXCR, TCRdb re-called the multiplex PCR reads, giving one row per CDR3 protein. The repertoire includes around 450,000 distinct CDR3 sequences, more than 13% of them detected once, and 16% sits in the top ten. A further study also used this sample, focusing on T cells in Graves' hyperthyroidism and ophthalmopathy.

The TCR was taken from a woman aged 25 to 39 with Graves disease. Sequences were derived from peripheral blood mononuclear cells (PBMCs), sampled at new diagnosis, from a patient treated with antithyroid drugs.

CDR3 DNA sequence: TGTGCCAGCAGTCCCGACACCGGCGTGGGGGGCTACACCTTC. Encoded protein: CASSPDTGVGGYTF. The genes are TRBV27 and TRBJ1-2; no reliable D call. Germline V lookup: CDR1 MNHEY, CDR2 SMNVEV (reference sequence). The ends were cut back, 5 bases at V and 8 bases at J, with 18 bases in the middle. The CDR3 loop spans 14 amino acids.